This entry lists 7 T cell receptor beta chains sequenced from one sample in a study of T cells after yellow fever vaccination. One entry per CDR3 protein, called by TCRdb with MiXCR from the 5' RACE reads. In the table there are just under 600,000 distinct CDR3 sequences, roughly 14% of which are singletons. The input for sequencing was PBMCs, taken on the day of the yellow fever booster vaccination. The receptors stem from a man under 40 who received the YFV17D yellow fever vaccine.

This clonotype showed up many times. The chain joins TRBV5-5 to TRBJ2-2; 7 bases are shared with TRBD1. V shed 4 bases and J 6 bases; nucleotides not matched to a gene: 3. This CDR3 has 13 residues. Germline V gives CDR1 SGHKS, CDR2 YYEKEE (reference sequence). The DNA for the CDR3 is TGTGCCAGCAGCGGCAGGGGGTCCGGGGAGCTGTTTTTT. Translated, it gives CASSGRGSGELFF.

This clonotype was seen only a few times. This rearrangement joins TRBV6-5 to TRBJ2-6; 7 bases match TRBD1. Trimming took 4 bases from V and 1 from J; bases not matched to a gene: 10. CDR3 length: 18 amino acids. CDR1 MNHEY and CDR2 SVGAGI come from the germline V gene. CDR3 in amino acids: CASSFLPGQLSGANVLTF. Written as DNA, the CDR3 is TGTGCCAGCAGTTTCCTTCCGGGACAGCTTTCTGGGGCCAACGTCCTGACTTTC.

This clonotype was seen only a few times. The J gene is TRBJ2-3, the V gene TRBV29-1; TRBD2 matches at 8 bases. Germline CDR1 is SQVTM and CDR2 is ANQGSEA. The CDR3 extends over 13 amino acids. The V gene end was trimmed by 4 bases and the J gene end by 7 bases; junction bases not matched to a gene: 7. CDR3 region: CSVVGLAGNTQYF. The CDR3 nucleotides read TGCAGCGTTGTTGGGCTAGCGGGTAATACGCAGTATTTT.

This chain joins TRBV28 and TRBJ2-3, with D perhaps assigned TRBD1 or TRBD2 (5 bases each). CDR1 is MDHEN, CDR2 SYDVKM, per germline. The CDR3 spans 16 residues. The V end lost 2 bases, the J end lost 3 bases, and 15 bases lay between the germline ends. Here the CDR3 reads CASSLGSDSYTDTQYF. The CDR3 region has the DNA TGTGCCAGCAGTTTAGGGAGCGACAGCTATACAGATACGCAGTATTTT.

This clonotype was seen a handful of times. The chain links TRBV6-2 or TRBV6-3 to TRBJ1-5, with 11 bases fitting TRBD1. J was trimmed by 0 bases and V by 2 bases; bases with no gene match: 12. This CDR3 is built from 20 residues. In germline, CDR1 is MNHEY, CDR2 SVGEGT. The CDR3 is CASSYLSGGQGDFSNQPQHF. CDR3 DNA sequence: TGTGCCAGCAGTTACCTATCCGGGGGACAGGGGGATTTTAGCAATCAGCCCCAGCATTTT.

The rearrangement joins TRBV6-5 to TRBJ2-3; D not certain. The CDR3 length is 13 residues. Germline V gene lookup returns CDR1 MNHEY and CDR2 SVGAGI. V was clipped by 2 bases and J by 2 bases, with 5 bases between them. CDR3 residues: CASSYGYTDTQYF. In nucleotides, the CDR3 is TGTGCCAGCAGTTACGGCTACACAGATACGCAGTATTTT.

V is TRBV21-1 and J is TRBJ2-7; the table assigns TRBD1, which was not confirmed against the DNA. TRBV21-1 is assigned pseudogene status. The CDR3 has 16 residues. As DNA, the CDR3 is TGTGCCAGCACCCAATTGGGACAGGGAGACTCCTACGAGCAGTACTTC. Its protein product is CASTQLGQGDSYEQYF.